This T cell receptor (beta chain) was captured by sequencing in a study of blood T cell repertoires in COVID-19. Study background: Acute and convalescent COVID-19 samples came from the United States, Italy and Spain.

This clone came up a few times. The CDR3 consists of 15 residues. CDR1 and CDR2 (germline): SGHAT, FQNNGV. The V and J ends lost 6 bases and 2 bases respectively, with 16 bases between them. Per the original data handling: Reference gene primer amplification gave nucleated cell count estimates. Method: immunoSEQ multiplex PCR; TCRdb's copy keeps in-frame clones and lacks some. V and J calls and clone size are as listed in that table; D and trimming were resolved from the DNA. Of 250,000 to 300,000 clones detected, roughly 87% appear once; the ten largest clones hold 4% to 5%. The chain combines TRBV11-2 with TRBJ1-1; D remains ambiguous. The sample comprised peripheral blood. The clonotype comes from a middle-aged woman who had recovered from COVID-19. DNA of the CDR3: TGTGCCAGCAGTCTCTTTGAGTATTATAACACTGAAGCTTTCTTT. Its protein product is CASSLFEYYNTEAFF. The entire variable domain, with the rest obtained from reference TRBV11-2 and TRBJ1-1, is as follows: EAGVAQSPRYKIIEKRQSVAFWCNPISGHATLYWYQQILGQGPKLLIQFQNNGVVDDSQLPKDRFSAERLKGVDSTLKIQPAKLEDSAVYLCASSLFEYYNTEAFFGQGTRLTVV.